A selection of T cell receptor beta chains follows, all from one sample in a study of blood T cell repertoires in COVID-19. Profiled with immunoSEQ multiplex PCR; TCRdb holds only in-frame clones, not every one. The table includes 130,000 to 150,000 clones, 70% to 85% detected once. The sample was peripheral blood. Receptors originate from a woman of 80 years or more with acute or convalescent COVID-19. CDR3s include the opening cysteine and the closing phenylalanine or tryptophan. Fields, in order: D gene, V gene, J gene, clone size, CDR3 protein, CDR3 DNA. The D gene is left open where the match is weak. Clone size appears in some rows only: once, few, many, or a class for an expanded clone.

d_gene: .
v_gene: TRBV6-5
j_gene: TRBJ1-2
abundance: once
CDR3aa: CASNTGQAFYGYTF
CDR3nt: TGTGCCAGCAACACAGGGCAGGCATTTTATGGCTACACCTTC

d_gene: .
v_gene: TRBV7-3
j_gene: TRBJ1-2
abundance: .
CDR3aa: CASSLSRTRVYGYTF
CDR3nt: TGTGCCAGCAGCTTGTCGAGGACCAGGGTTTATGGCTACACCTTC

d_gene: TRBD1
v_gene: TRBV6-5
j_gene: TRBJ1-3
abundance: few
CDR3aa: CASSRGQGGNTIYF
CDR3nt: TGTGCCAGCAGCCGGGGACAGGGAGGAAACACCATATATTTT

d_gene: .
v_gene: TRBV5-1
j_gene: TRBJ1-2
abundance: .
CDR3aa: CASSPRDSGDYGYTF
CDR3nt: TGCGCCAGCAGCCCCAGGGACTCCGGGGACTATGGCTACACCTTC

d_gene: TRBD1
v_gene: TRBV2
j_gene: TRBJ1-6
abundance: few
CDR3aa: CASSWTGENSPLHF
CDR3nt: TGTGCCAGCAGTTGGACAGGGGAAAATTCACCCCTCCACTTT

d_gene: .
v_gene: TRBV12-1
j_gene: TRBJ1-4
abundance: few
CDR3aa: CATPHREKLFF
CDR3nt: TGTGCCACCCCGCACAGGGAAAAACTGTTTTTT

d_gene: TRBD1
v_gene: TRBV12-3/TRBV12-4
j_gene: TRBJ1-2
abundance: .
CDR3aa: CASSGDSNYGYTF
CDR3nt: TGTGCCAGCAGTGGGGACAGTAACTATGGCTACACCTTC

d_gene: .
v_gene: TRBV5-1
j_gene: TRBJ1-2
abundance: .
CDR3aa: CASSLEQGGQANYGYTF
CDR3nt: TGCGCCAGCAGCTTGGAACAGGGCGGTCAAGCTAACTATGGCTACACCTTC

d_gene: .
v_gene: TRBV5-4
j_gene: TRBJ2-2
abundance: .
CDR3aa: CASSFTVGELFF
CDR3nt: TGTGCCAGCAGCTTTACAGTCGGGGAGCTGTTTTTT

d_gene: .
v_gene: TRBV2
j_gene: TRBJ1-5
abundance: .
CDR3aa: CAIRRDIRQPQHF
CDR3nt: TGTGCCATACGAAGGGACATACGGCAGCCCCAGCATTTT

d_gene: TRBD1
v_gene: TRBV5-6
j_gene: TRBJ1-2
abundance: .
CDR3aa: CASSGQGSGYTF
CDR3nt: TGTGCCAGCAGCGGACAGGGATCTGGCTACACCTTC

d_gene: TRBD1
v_gene: TRBV5-6
j_gene: TRBJ1-1
abundance: .
CDR3aa: CASSPDRVGTEAFF
CDR3nt: TGTGCCAGCAGCCCGGACAGGGTCGGAACTGAAGCTTTCTTT

d_gene: TRBD2
v_gene: TRBV27
j_gene: TRBJ2-7
abundance: .
CDR3aa: CASSPGLAGGEQYF
CDR3nt: TGTGCCAGCAGTCCGGGACTAGCGGGCGGGGAGCAGTACTTC

d_gene: .
v_gene: TRBV21-1
j_gene: TRBJ2-3
abundance: .
CDR3aa: CASSGRASRTDTQYF
CDR3nt: TGTGCCAGCAGTGGGCGGGCTAGCCGAACAGATACGCAGTATTTT

d_gene: .
v_gene: TRBV2
j_gene: TRBJ1-2
abundance: .
CDR3aa: CASDHSGSNYGYTF
CDR3nt: TGTGCCAGCGATCACTCAGGATCTAACTATGGCTACACCTTC

d_gene: TRBD1
v_gene: TRBV29-1
j_gene: TRBJ2-7
abundance: .
CDR3aa: CSGGQAYEQYF
CDR3nt: TGCAGCGGTGGACAGGCCTACGAGCAGTACTTC

d_gene: .
v_gene: TRBV27
j_gene: TRBJ2-3
abundance: once
CDR3aa: CASSFQGGDTQYF
CDR3nt: TGTGCCAGCAGTTTCCAAGGAGGAGATACGCAGTATTTT